This T cell receptor beta chain was sequenced for a study of Ad26.COV2.S vaccination and SARS-CoV-2 variants. General study findings and limits: TCR breadth and depth estimates may have understated total T cell responses.

V dropped 0 bases and J dropped 10 bases, with 10 bases sitting between them. The CDR3 sequence is 13 residues long. The germline gives CDR1 WNHNN, CDR2 SYGVQD (reference sequence). Using immunoSEQ multiplex PCR, the repertoire was profiled, and TCRdb retains in-frame clones only, with some absent. The sample comprises around 140,000 clones, about nine tenths of which are singletons, and 5% rests with the top ten. For this clone: Its specificity is unknown.

The source is a human donor who had recovered from COVID-19. This chain connects TRBV10-1 to TRBJ2-1; tentative D call: TRBD2 (6 bases). Material: peripheral blood, obtained after recovery from COVID-19. The CDR3 loop is CASSESTSREQFF. CDR3 DNA sequence: TGCGCCAGCAGTGAGTCAACTAGCCGCGAGCAGTTCTTC.